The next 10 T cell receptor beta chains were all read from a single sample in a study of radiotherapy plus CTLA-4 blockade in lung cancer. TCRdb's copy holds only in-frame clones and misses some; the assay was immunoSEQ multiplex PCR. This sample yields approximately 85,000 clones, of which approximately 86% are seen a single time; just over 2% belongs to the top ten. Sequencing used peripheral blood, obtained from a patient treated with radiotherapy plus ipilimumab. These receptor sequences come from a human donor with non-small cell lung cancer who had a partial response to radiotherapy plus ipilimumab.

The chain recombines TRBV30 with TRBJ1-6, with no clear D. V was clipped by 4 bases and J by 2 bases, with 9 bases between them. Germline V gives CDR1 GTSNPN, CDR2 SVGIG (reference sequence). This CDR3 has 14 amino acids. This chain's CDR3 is CAWNLDTYNSPLHF. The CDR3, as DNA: TGTGCCTGGAATTTAGACACCTATAATTCACCCCTCCACTTT.

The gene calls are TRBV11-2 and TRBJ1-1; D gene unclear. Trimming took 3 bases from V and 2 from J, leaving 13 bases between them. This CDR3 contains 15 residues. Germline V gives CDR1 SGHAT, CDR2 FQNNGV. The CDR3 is CASSFRARENTEAFF. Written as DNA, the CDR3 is TGTGCCAGCAGCTTCCGTGCCCGGGAAAACACTGAAGCTTTCTTT.

The CDR3 is CASSPAGKGGNTIYF. In DNA form, the CDR3 reads TGTGCCAGCTCACCGGCGGGGAAAGGTGGAAACACCATATATTTT. This rearrangement joins TRBV18 to TRBJ1-3; D gene uncertain. The CDR3 length is 15 residues. Between the trimmed V and J ends, which lost 3 bases and 3 bases, there was a span of 12 bases. Germline CDR1 and CDR2: KGHSH and LQKENI.

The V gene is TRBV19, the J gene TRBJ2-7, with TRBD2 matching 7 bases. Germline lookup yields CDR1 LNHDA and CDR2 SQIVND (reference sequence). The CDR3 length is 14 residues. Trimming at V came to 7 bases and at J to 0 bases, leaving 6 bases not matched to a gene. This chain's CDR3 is CASNMGGISYEQYF. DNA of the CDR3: TGTGCCAGTAACATGGGGGGGATCTCCTACGAGCAGTACTTC.

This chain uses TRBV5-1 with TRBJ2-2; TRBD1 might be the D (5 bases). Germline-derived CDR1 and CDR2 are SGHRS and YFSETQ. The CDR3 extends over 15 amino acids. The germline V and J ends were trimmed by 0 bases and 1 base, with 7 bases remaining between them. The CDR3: CASSLVQGNTGELFF. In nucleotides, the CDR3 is TGCGCCAGCAGCTTGGTGCAGGGGAACACCGGGGAGCTGTTTTTT.

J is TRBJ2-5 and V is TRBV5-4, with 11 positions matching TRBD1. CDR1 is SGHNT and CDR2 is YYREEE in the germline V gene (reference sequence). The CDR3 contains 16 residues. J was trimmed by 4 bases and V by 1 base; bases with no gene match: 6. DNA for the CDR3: TGTGCCAGCAGCTTGTCTCTCGGGACAGGGGGAGAGACCCAGTACTTC. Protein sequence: CASSLSLGTGGETQYF.

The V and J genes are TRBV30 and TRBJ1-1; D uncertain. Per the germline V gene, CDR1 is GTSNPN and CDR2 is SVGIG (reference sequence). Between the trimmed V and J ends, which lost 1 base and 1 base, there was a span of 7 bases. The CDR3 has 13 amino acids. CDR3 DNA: TGTGCCTGGAGTGCACAGCCGAACACTGAAGCTTTCTTT. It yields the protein CAWSAQPNTEAFF.

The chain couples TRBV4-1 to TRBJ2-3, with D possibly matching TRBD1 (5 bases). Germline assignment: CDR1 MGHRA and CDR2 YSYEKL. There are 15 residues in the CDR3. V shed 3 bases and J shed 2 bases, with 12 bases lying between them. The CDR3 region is CASSHRVVDTDTQYF. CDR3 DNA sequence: TGCGCCAGCAGCCACAGGGTGGTGGACACAGATACGCAGTATTTT.

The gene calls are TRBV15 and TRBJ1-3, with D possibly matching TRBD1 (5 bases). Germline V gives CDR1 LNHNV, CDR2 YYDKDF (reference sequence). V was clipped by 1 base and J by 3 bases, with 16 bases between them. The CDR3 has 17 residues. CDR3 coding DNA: TGTGCCACCAGCAGAGTAGTAGGGAGGGGAGGTGGAAACACCATATATTTT. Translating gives CATSRVVGRGGGNTIYF.

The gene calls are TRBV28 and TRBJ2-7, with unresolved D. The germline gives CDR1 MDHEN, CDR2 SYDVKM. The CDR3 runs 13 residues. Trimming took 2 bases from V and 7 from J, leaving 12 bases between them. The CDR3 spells CASSLPVGGEQYV. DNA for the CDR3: TGTGCCAGCAGTTTACCTGTGGGTGGAGAGCAGTACGTC.